What follows are 9 T cell receptor beta chains derived from one specimen sequenced in a study of sequential checkpoint blockade in melanoma. The sample's treatment: randomized to nivolumab then ipilimumab (arm A) or the reverse (arm B). Profiled with immunoSEQ multiplex PCR; TCRdb holds only in-frame clones, not every one. The data show about 11,000 clones, with about 29% seen just once and over 25% held by the top ten. The sequenced sample was tumor tissue (inferred from file names), obtained from a patient given nivolumab and ipilimumab in sequence. These receptors were obtained from a human donor with melanoma.

This clone was seen only a few times. This rearrangement joins TRBV11-3 to TRBJ1-2; D not certain. Trimming stripped 5 bases from V and 0 bases from J, with 13 bases between. This CDR3 spans 15 amino acids. Germline lookup yields CDR1 SGHNT and CDR2 YENEEA. The CDR3 loop is CASSPTAAANYGYTF. The DNA for the CDR3 is TGTGCCAGCAGCCCCACAGCCGCTGCTAACTATGGCTACACCTTC.

This clone was seen only a few times. The chain joins TRBV9 to TRBJ2-3; possible D gene TRBD1, 6 bases. CDR3 length: 13 amino acids. The V gene lost 4 bases and the J gene lost 9 bases, with 15 bases spanning the gap. The germline gives CDR1 SGDLS, CDR2 YYNGEE. DNA of the CDR3: TGTGCCAGCAGCTCGAAGGCGCAGGGGACGCAGTATTTT. It is translated as CASSSKAQGTQYF.

The rearrangement links TRBV18 to TRBJ1-6, with D uncertain. CDR3 size: 16 residues. Trimming cost V 4 bases and J 8 bases, with 18 bases left between them. Germline V gene data show CDR1 as KGHSH and CDR2 as LQKENI. CDR3 coding DNA: TGTGCCAGCTCACTCCGAACCGGAATTGGGGATTCACCCCTCCACTTT. Translating gives CASSLRTGIGDSPLHF.

The chain uses TRBV19 and TRBJ2-3; 7 nucleotides align to TRBD2. Germline lookup yields CDR1 LNHDA and CDR2 SQIVND (reference sequence). The V gene end was trimmed by 5 bases and the J gene end by 1 base; junction bases not matched to a gene: 6. The CDR3 runs 15 residues. CDR3 loop: CASSERGFGTDTQYF. DNA for the CDR3: TGTGCCAGTAGTGAGCGGGGATTCGGCACAGATACGCAGTATTTT.

This clone turned up a few times. The chain has TRBV29-1 and TRBJ1-6; 7 positions agree with TRBD1. The CDR3 sequence is 13 residues long. Unmatched junction bases numbered 5, after V lost 6 bases and J lost 6 bases. Germline V gene sequence: CDR1 SQVTM, CDR2 ANQGSEA. Written as DNA, the CDR3 is TGCAGCGTAGCGACAGGGTTTAATTCACCCCTCCACTTT. Its protein product is CSVATGFNSPLHF.

This clone has a handful of counts. The chain combines TRBV4-1 with TRBJ1-2, with TRBD1 as a possible D gene (5 bases). Germline V gene data show CDR1 as MGHRA and CDR2 as YSYEKL. Trimming shortened V by 0 bases and J by 7 bases, and 12 bases separated the two germline ends. The CDR3 covers 14 residues. CDR3 sequence: CASSQERGSSGYTF. CDR3 nucleotides: TGCGCCAGCAGCCAAGAAAGGGGCAGCAGTGGCTACACCTTC.

This clone was recorded a few times. The chain combines TRBV6-7 with TRBJ1-2, with D unclear. TRBV6-7 is classed as an ORF, of uncertain function. The CDR3 is 13 amino acids. The V gene lost 5 bases and the J gene lost 8 bases, with 15 bases spanning the gap. The chain's CDR3 is CASSAGPLGGYTF. The CDR3 region has the DNA TGTGCCAGCAGTGCCGGCCCCCTGGGGGGCTACACCTTC.

This clone was detected many times. The chain links TRBV12-5 to TRBJ2-3, with D perhaps matching TRBD1 (6 bases). Germline V gene lookup returns CDR1 LGHNT and CDR2 FRNRAP. The CDR3 runs 18 residues. The CDR3 is CASTQSQLGRQDTDTQYF. The DNA of the CDR3 is TGTGCCAGCACCCAATCCCAACTAGGAAGACAGGATACAGATACGCAGTATTTT. Using reference TRBV12-5 and TRBJ2-3 for the parts outside the CDR3, the full variable domain is DARVTQTPRHKVTEMGQEVTMRCQPILGHNTVFWYRQTMMQGLELLAYFRNRAPLDDSGMPKDRFSAEMPDATLATLKIQPSEPRDSAVYFCASTQSQLGRQDTDTQYFGPGTRLTVL.

This chain uses TRBV15 with TRBJ2-1; D is unclear. Germline V CDR1 and CDR2: LNHNV, YYDKDF (reference sequence). The length of the CDR3 is 14 residues. Trimming left V 0 bases short and J 6 bases short, with 9 bases between. This CDR3 is CATSREASSNEQFF. The DNA for the CDR3 is TGTGCCACCAGCAGAGAGGCCAGTAGCAATGAGCAGTTCTTC.